Listed here are 4 T cell receptor beta chains from one sample, sequenced in a study of blood T cell repertoires in COVID-19. Profiling relied on immunoSEQ multiplex PCR, and the TCRdb table lists in-frame clones only, not all of them. The sample yields about 240,000 clones, approximately 86% seen once. The sequenced sample was peripheral blood. The receptors come from a woman aged 70-85 years with active or convalescent COVID-19.

The DNA for the CDR3 is TGTGCCAGCAGCCAAGAACGAGGAGTTGGCTACACCTTC. This codes for CASSQERGVGYTF. V usage is TRBV3-1 (or the pseudogene TRBV3-2) and J usage is TRBJ1-2; D is undetermined. Trimming cost V 0 bases and J 7 bases, with 9 bases left between them. Germline V CDR1 and CDR2: LGHDT, YNNKEL (reference sequence). The CDR3 length is 13 residues.

This chain uses TRBV29-1 with TRBJ1-1; D not resolved. This CDR3 comprises 13 residues. Between the trimmed V and J ends, which lost 4 bases and 4 bases, there was a span of 13 bases. Germline values: CDR1 SQVTM, CDR2 ANQGSEA. DNA for the CDR3: TGCAGCGTTGGGGCTGACGCACTCACTGAAGCTTTCTTT. This encodes CSVGADALTEAFF.

The count of this clone is one. V is TRBV12-3 or TRBV12-4 and J is TRBJ2-7; D not resolved. The CDR3 sequence is 13 residues long. The V gene lost 7 bases and the J gene lost 3 bases, with 13 bases spanning the gap. The chain's CDR3 is CASKESVNYEQYF. DNA of the CDR3: TGTGCCAGCAAAGAGTCCGTGAACTACGAGCAGTACTTC.

This clone was counted only a few times. The chain's CDR3 is CASTGQSVDSYNEQFF. For the CDR3, the DNA is TGTGCCAGCACGGGACAGTCCGTGGACTCCTACAATGAGCAGTTCTTC. The rearrangement links TRBV7-9 to TRBJ2-1; the match to TRBD1 covers 7 bases. CDR1 is SEHNR, CDR2 FQNEAQ, per germline (reference sequence). The CDR3 has 16 residues. V trimming: 7 bases; J trimming: 0 bases; junction bases outside the gene matches: 9. The variable domain in full, with the rest retrieved from reference TRBV7-9 and TRBJ2-1, is DTGVSQNPRHKITKRGQNVTFRCDPISEHNRLYWYRQTLGQGPEFLTYFQNEAQLEKSRLLSDRFSAERPKGSFSTLEIQRTEQGDSAMYLCASTGQSVDSYNEQFFGPGTRLTVL.